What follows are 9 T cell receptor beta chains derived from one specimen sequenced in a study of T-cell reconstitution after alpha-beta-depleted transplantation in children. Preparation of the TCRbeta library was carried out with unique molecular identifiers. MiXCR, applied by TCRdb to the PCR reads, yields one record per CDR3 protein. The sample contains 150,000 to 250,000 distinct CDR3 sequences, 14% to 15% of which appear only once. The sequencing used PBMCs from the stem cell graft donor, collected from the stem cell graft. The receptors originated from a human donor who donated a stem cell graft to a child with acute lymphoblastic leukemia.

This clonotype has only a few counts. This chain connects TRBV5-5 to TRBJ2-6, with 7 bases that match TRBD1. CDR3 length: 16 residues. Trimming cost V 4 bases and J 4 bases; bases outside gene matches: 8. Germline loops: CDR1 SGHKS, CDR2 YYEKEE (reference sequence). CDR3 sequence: CASSPGTASGANVLTF. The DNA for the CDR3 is TGTGCCAGCAGCCCCGGGACAGCCTCGGGGGCCAACGTCCTGACTTTC. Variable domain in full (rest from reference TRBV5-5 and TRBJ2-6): DAGVTQSPTHLIKTRGQQVTLRCSPISGHKSVSWYQQVLGQGPQFIFQYYEKEERGRGNFPDRFSARQFPNYSSELNVNALLLGDSALYLCASSPGTASGANVLTFGAGSRLTVL.

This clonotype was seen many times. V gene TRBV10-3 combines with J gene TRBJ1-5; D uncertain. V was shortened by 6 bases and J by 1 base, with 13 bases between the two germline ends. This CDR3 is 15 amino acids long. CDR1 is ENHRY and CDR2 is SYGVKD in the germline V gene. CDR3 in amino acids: CAISPGGGSNQPQHF. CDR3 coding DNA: TGTGCCATCAGCCCGGGAGGAGGGAGCAATCAGCCCCAGCATTTT.

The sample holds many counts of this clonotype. CDR3 coding DNA: TGCAGTGCTCGACTAGCGGGGTTCTACGAGCAGTACTTC. It codes for CSARLAGFYEQYF. The chain is built from TRBV20-1 and TRBJ2-7, with 11 bases aligning to TRBD2. The length of the CDR3 is 13 residues. Trimming at V came to 5 bases and at J to 3 bases, leaving 3 bases not matched to a gene. Germline loops: CDR1 DFQATT, CDR2 SNEGSKA (reference sequence).

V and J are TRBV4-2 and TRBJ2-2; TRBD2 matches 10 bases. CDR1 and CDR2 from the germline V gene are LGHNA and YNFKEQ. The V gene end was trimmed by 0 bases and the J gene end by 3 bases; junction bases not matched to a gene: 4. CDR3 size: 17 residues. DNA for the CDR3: TGTGCCAGCAGCCAAGATACCAGCGGGAGGGACACCGGGGAGCTGTTTTTT. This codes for CASSQDTSGRDTGELFF.

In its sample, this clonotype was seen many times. CDR3 nucleotides: TGCGCCTCACGCAACGGGTTTACGGGAGATACGCAGTATTTT. It yields the protein CASRNGFTGDTQYF. The gene calls are TRBV5-1 and TRBJ2-3; D is ambiguous. Per germline, CDR1 SGHRS and CDR2 YFSETQ. V gave up 10 bases and J gave up 5 bases, with 20 bases separating them. This CDR3 is built from 14 residues.

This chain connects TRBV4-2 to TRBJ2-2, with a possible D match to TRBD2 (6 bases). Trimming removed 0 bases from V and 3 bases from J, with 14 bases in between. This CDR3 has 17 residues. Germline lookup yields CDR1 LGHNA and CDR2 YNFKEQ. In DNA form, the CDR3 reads TGTGCCAGCAGCCAAGATACCAGCAGGAGGGACACCGGGGAGCTGTTTTTT. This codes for CASSQDTSRRDTGELFF.

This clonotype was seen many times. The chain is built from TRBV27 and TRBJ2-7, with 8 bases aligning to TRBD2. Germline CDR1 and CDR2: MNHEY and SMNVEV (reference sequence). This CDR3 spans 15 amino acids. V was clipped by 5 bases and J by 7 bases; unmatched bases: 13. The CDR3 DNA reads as TGTGCCAGCAGTCTTCGGGGAGCGGGAGTATGGGAGCAGTACTTC. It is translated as CASSLRGAGVWEQYF.

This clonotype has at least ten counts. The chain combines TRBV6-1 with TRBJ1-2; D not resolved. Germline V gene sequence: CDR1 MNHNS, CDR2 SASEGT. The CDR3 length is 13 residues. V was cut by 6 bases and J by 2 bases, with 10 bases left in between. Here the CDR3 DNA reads TGTGCCAGCAGGAAGGGAAGGAACTATGGCTACACCTTC. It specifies CASRKGRNYGYTF.

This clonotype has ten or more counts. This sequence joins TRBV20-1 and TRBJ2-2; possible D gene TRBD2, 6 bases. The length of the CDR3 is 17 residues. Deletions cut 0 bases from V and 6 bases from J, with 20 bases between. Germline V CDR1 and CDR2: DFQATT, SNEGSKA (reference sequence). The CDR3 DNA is TGCAGTGCTAGAGATACGCGGGGCCCGTCCCTCGCCGGGGAGCTGTTTTTT. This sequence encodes CSARDTRGPSLAGELFF.